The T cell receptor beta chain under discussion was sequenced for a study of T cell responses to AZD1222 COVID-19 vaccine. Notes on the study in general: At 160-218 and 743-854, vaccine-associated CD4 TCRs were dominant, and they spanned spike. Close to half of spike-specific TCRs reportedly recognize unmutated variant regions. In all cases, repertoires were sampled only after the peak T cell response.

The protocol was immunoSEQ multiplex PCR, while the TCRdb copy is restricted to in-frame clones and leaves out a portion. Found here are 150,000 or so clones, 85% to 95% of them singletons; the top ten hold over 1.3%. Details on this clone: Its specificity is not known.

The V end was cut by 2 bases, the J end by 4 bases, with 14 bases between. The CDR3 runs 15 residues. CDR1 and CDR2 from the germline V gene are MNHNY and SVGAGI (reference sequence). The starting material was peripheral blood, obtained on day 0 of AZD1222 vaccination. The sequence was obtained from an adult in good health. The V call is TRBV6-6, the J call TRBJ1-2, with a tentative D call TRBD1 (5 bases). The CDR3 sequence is CASSYLIGASYGYTF. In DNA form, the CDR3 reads TGTGCCAGCAGTTACCTAATCGGGGCGAGCTATGGCTACACCTTC.